The entry below gives a single T cell receptor beta chain sequence along with its context. Antigen specificity is unknown. The entry originates in a study of identical twins. Notes on the study in general: Cord blood's abundant beta clonotypes had fewer insertions, unlike memory repertoires.

Template switching added a universal primer site, and cDNA bore unique molecular identifiers. From the 5' RACE reads, TCRdb called clonotypes with MiXCR, one entry per CDR3 protein. The sample has some 1,700,000 distinct CDR3 sequences; more than 30% are singletons. Germline V gene sequence: CDR1 DFQATT, CDR2 SNEGSKA (reference sequence). V gave up 6 bases and J gave up 4 bases, with 19 bases separating them. The CDR3 spans 14 residues. The clonotype originates from a newborn girl in good health. The sample was cord blood. The chain couples TRBV20-1 to TRBJ2-7; tentative D call: TRBD2 (5 bases). The CDR3 loop is CSARIGSGFYEQYF. CDR3 bases: TGCAGTGCCCGAATCGGTTCGGGATTTTACGAGCAGTACTTC.